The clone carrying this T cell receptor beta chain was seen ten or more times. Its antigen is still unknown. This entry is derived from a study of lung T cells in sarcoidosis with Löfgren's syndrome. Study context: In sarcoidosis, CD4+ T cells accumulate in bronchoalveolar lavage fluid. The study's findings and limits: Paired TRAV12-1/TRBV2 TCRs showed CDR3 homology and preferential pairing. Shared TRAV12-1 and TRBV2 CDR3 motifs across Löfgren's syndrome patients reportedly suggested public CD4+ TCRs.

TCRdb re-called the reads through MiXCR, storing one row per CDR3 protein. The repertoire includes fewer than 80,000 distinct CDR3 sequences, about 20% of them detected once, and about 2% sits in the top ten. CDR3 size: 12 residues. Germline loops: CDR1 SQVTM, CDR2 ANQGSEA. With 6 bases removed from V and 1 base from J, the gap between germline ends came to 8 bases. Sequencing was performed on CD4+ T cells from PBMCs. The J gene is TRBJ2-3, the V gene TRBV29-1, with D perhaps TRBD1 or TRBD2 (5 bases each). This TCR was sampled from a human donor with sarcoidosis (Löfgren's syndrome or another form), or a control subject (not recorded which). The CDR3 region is CSVGDGTDTQYF. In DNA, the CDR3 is TGCAGCGTAGGGGACGGCACAGATACGCAGTATTTT.